This T cell receptor (beta chain) was sequenced for a study of T cells in Graves' hyperthyroidism and ophthalmopathy. Study-wide points: A model using 13 V-J features told ophthalmopathy apart from stable hyperthyroidism.

This clonotype appeared many times. The antigen is unknown. The ends were cut back, 1 base at V and 4 bases at J, with 16 bases in the middle. Germline assignment: CDR1 LNHNV and CDR2 YYDKDF (reference sequence). The CDR3 contains 16 residues. Researchers amplified the TCR beta CDR3 regions from RNA transcripts. During a first-round RT-PCR of the TCR CDR3, the HTBI primer set was used. TCRdb recomputed calls from the multiplex PCR reads with MiXCR, one row per CDR3 protein. The table records approximately 600,000 distinct CDR3 sequences, 13% to 15% of them present only once. Clinical Activity Scores of at least 3, NOSPECS grades of at least 4 and durations under 3 months characterized ophthalmopathy patients. Clinical symptoms, serum thyroxine, TRAb, thyroid ultrasound and orbital computed tomography informed diagnoses. PBMCs were derived from roughly 10 ml fresh peripheral blood.

Sequencing input: blood. The rearrangement joins TRBV15 to TRBJ1-2, with D possibly being TRBD1 (5 bases). The source is a woman aged 18-30 years with Graves' ophthalmopathy. CDR3 residues: CATSRVFGGGSYGYTF. DNA for the CDR3: TGTGCCACCAGCAGAGTATTTGGGGGGGGAAGCTATGGCTACACCTTC.